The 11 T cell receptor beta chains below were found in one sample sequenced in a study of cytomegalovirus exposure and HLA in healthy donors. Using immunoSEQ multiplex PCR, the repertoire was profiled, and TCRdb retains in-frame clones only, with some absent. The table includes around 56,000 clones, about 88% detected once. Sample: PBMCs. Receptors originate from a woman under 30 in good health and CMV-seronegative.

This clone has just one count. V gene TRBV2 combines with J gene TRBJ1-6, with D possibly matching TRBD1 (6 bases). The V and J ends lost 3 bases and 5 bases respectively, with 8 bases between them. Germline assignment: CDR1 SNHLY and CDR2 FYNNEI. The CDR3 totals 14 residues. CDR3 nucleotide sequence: TGTGCCAGCAGTGACAGGGGCCATAATTCACCCCTCCACTTT. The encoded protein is CASSDRGHNSPLHF.

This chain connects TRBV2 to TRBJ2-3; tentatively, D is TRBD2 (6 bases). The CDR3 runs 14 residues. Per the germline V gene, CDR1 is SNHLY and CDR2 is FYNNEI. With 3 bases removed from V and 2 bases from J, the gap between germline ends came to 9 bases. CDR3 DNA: TGTGCCAGCAGTGACGCGGGGACCACAGATACGCAGTATTTT. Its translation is CASSDAGTTDTQYF.

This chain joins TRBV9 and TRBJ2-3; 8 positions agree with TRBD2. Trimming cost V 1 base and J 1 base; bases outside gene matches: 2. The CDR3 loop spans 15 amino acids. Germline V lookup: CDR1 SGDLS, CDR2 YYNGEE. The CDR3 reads CASSVTGGGTDTQYF. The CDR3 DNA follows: TGTGCCAGCAGCGTAACGGGGGGGGGCACAGATACGCAGTATTTT. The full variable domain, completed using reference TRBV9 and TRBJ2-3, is DSGVTQTPKHLITATGQRVTLRCSPRSGDLSVYWYQQSLDQGLQFLIQYYNGEERAKGNILERFSAQQFPDLHSELNLSSLELGDSALYFCASSVTGGGTDTQYFGPGTRLTVL.

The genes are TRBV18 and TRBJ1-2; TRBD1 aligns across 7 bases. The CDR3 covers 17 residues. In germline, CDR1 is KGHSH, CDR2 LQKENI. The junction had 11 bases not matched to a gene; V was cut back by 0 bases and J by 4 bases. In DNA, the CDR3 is TGTGCCAGCTCACCACCTAATACAGGGCGACAGGGCTATGGCTACACCTTC. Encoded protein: CASSPPNTGRQGYGYTF.

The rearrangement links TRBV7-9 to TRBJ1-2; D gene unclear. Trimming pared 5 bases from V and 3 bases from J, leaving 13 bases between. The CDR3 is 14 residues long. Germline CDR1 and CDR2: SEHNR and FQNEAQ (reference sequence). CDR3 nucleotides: TGTGCCAGCAGCCCGGAGGGTCATTACTATGGCTACACCTTC. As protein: CASSPEGHYYGYTF.

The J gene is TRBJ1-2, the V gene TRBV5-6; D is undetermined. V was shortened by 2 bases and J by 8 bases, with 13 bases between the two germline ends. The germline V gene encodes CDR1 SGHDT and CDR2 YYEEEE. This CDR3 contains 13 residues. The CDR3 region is CASSFGGSWGYTF. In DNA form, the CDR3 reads TGTGCCAGCAGCTTTGGTGGCAGTTGGGGCTACACCTTC.

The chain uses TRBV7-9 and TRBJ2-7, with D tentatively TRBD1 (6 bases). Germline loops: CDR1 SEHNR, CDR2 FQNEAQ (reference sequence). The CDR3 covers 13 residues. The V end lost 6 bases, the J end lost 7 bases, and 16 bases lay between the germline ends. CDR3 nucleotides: TGTGCCAGCAGTCATCCCCCCGACAGGGAGCAGTACTTC. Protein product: CASSHPPDREQYF.

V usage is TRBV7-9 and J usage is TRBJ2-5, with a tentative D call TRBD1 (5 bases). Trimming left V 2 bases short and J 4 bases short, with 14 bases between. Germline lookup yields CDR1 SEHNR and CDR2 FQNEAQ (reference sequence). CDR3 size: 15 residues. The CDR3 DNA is TGTGCCAGCAGCTTATCTCAAGGGGTGGTAGAGACCCAGTACTTC. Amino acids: CASSLSQGVVETQYF.

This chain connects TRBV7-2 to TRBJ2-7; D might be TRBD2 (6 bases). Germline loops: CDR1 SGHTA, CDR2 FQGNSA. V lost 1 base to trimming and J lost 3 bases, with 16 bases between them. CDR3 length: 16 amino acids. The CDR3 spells CASSLVGGRGSYEQYF. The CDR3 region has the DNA TGTGCCAGCAGCTTAGTAGGCGGGCGGGGAAGCTACGAGCAGTACTTC. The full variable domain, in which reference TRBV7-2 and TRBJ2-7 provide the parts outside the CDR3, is GAGVSQSPSNKVTEKGKDVELRCDPISGHTALYWYRQSLGQGLEFLIYFQGNSAPDKSGLPSDRFSAERTGGSVSTLTIQRTQQEDSAVYLCASSLVGGRGSYEQYFGPGTRLTVT.

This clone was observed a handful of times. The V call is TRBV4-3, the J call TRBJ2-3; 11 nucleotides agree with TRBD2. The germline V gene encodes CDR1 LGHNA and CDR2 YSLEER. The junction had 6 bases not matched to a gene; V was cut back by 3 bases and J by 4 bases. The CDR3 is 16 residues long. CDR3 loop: CASSHIAGGGADTQYF. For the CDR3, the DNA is TGCGCCAGCAGCCACATAGCGGGAGGGGGCGCAGATACGCAGTATTTT.

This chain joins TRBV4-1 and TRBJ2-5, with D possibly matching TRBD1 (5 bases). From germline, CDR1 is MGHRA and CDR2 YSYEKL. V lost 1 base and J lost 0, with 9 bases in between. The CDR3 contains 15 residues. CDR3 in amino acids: CASSQGVRDQETQYF. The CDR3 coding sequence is TGCGCCAGCAGCCAAGGTGTCAGGGACCAAGAGACCCAGTACTTC.